The rows below give T cell receptor beta chains drawn from one sample of a study of synovial regulatory T cells in juvenile arthritis. This table comes from immunoSEQ multiplex PCR, and its TCRdb copy is limited to in-frame clones, with some not included. The sample totals approximately 9,900 clones. The sample comprised Treg cells from blood. The source of these receptors is a donor aged 2-30 years with juvenile idiopathic arthritis. Both conserved end residues are part of each CDR3.

>TRBJ2-3|TRBV15
CATSPRGGDTDTQYF
>TRBJ2-2|TRBV7-2
CASSPGLAGGTGELFF
>TRBJ1-1|TRBV19
CASSIGTRNTEAFF
>TRBJ1-2|TRBV5-5
CASSLEVWQGASGYTF
>TRBJ2-3|TRBV10-3
CAIATSTDTQYF
>TRBJ2-2|TRBV5-1
CASSSRQGSTGELFF
>TRBJ1-5|TRBV18
CASSGDRVYSNQPQHF
>TRBJ1-6|TRBV7-9
CASSLDRGNSPLHF
>TRBJ1-1|TRBV7-8
CASSFETGTGYTEAFF
>TRBJ2-3|TRBV12-5
CASGRWTDTQYF
>TRBJ2-3|TRBV4-1
CASSQGGLGQVTSTDTQYF
>TRBJ2-7|TRBV15
CATSRGDRKNSYEQYF
>TRBJ2-7|TRBV7-9
CASSFSTGEYEQYF
>TRBJ1-2|TRBV5-4
CASSLMGSFGYTF
>TRBJ2-7|TRBV7-2
CASSPLAGGAQYF
>TRBJ2-1|TRBV5-1
CASSVATRDEQFF
>TRBJ2-3|TRBV5-4
CASSWGGGSTDTQYF
>TRBJ2-7|TRBV7-2
CASSSRDPEQYF
>TRBJ2-7|TRBV6-5
CASSYIGTGTYEQYF
>TRBJ2-1|TRBV7-9
CAQLPGASGYNEQFF
>TRBJ1-6|TRBV18
CASSPPANRAPYSPLHF
>TRBJ1-1|TRBV20-1
CSASLHTEAFF
>TRBJ2-2|TRBV7-2
CASSSRPGQGAITGELFF
>TRBJ2-7|TRBV27
CASSPSRGEQYF
>TRBJ1-1|TRBV19
CASSTTGLPLYAAFF
>TRBJ1-3|TRBV9
CASSVAASGNTIYF
>TRBJ2-7|TRBV14
CASSLRYSTGGGNEQYF
>TRBJ2-3|TRBV7-9
CASSLTGGVTDTQYF
>TRBJ2-5|TRBV5-1
CASSSGPGYVSETQYF
>TRBJ1-1|TRBV20-1
CSGIPNTEAFF
>TRBJ1-1|TRBV5-1
CASSLVSVNTEAFF
>TRBJ2-4|TRBV28
CASSLGQFLNIQYF
>TRBJ2-7|TRBV6-6
CASSYETGAVYEQYF
>TRBJ2-3|TRBV6-5
CASSTTGTGTNTQYF
>TRBJ1-3|TRBV4-1
CASSQDRGRAGGNTIYF
>TRBJ2-6|TRBV5-6
CASSKGAGANVLTF
>TRBJ1-1|TRBV20-1
CSARRQQAFF
>TRBJ2-1|TRBV5-1
CASSSAGLAASYNEQFF
>TRBJ2-1|TRBV7-8
CASSFRLVTHNEQFF
>TRBJ1-2|TRBV28
CASRGRGLSDGYTF
>TRBJ2-3|TRBV7-9
CASSLAAGQSTQYF
>TRBJ2-1|TRBV7-9
CASSSIAGVTYNEQFF
>TRBJ1-5|TRBV5-5
CASSSGWNQPQHF
>TRBJ2-1|TRBV5-1
CASSLGLAGGRDEQFF
>TRBJ2-7|TRBV28
CASSFLDRVPYEQYF
>TRBJ2-3|TRBV4-3
CASSQGQAADTQYF
>TRBJ2-2|TRBV28
CASRVQGPGELFF
>TRBJ2-6|TRBV18
CASSPLTGVSSGANVLTF
>TRBJ1-2|TRBV18
CASSPTGPADTF
>TRBJ2-5|TRBV15
CATSRFGGQFETQYF
>TRBJ2-1|TRBV11-1
CASSLMIMAGGPIEQFF
>TRBJ2-2|TRBV28
CASSLFGTPNTGELFF
>TRBJ2-7|TRBV6-6
CASSPDRGQFYEQYF
>TRBJ2-6|TRBV14
CASSQPGANVLTF
>TRBJ1-6|TRBV2
CASRRSSSYNSPLHF
>TRBJ2-2|TRBV28
CASSRTRGLAELFF
>TRBJ2-7|TRBV11-2
CASSLVWRGQYF